This T cell receptor beta chain was captured in a study of cytomegalovirus exposure and HLA in healthy donors. At collection, donors were nominally healthy, but unrecorded immune exposures were probable. The PCR made use of 60 Vbeta and 13 Jbeta primers. The table came from immunoSEQ multiplex PCR; TCRdb's copy has only in-frame clones and leaves some out. The table includes about 130,000 clones, around 73% detected once. Study-wide results and limits: Segments of the TCR beta V type were, in most cases, productive about 90% or about 30% of the time in an earlier analysis. Because they were indistinguishable, some V segments, including TRBV6-2 and TRBV6-3, were excluded. A later analysis, which compared TCR beta chains of equal frequency, found the HLA-associated ones more clonally expanded.

Germline-derived CDR1 and CDR2 are MNHNY and SVGAGI (reference sequence). V was trimmed by 6 bases and J by 8 bases, leaving 22 bases between them. The CDR3 has 16 residues. Note on this clone: What it binds is unknown.

Sequencing was carried out using PBMCs. The receptor was isolated from a human donor in good health. The chain combines TRBV6-6 with TRBJ1-4, with TRBD1 as a possible D gene (5 bases). CDR3 protein: CASRRGSGNPGEKLFF. The CDR3 coding sequence is TGTGCCAGCAGACGGGGGTCCGGGAACCCGGGGGAAAAACTGTTTTTT.